This TCR beta chain was identified in a study of cytomegalovirus exposure and HLA in healthy donors. General study results and limits: Immune exposure data for these donors was limited to CMV serostatus.

V lost 5 bases to trimming and J lost 5 bases, with 17 bases between them. The CDR3 consists of 15 residues. Looked up from germline, CDR1 is LGHNA and CDR2 is YNFKEQ. This clone came up once. The antigen is not known. 60 Vbeta and 13 Jbeta primers were used in PCR. In the authors' workflow: There were 80 million to 95 million unique TCR beta chains by a later count, and some 11 million of them were shared. The data were produced by immunoSEQ multiplex PCR, yet TCRdb's version contains in-frame clones alone and is incomplete. The V and J calls and the clone size are those of that table, but D and trimming were determined from the DNA. The table shows 150,000 to 200,000 clones, with about 81% occurring only once.

The sequence derives from a woman aged 45-65 years in good health and CMV-seropositive. This chain connects TRBV4-2 to TRBJ2-3, with a weak D call TRBD2 (6 bases). Sequences were obtained from PBMCs. The CDR3 spells CASSEERRGGDTQYF. DNA of the CDR3: TGTGCCAGCAGCGAGGAAAGGCGGGGTGGAGATACGCAGTATTTT.